This TCR beta chain was found in a study of blood T cell repertoires in COVID-19. Study-level information: Material from acute and convalescent COVID-19 was sourced from the United States, Italy and Spain. Sources were T cells, B-cell-depleted T cells, or PBMCs; the material itself was cDNA or gDNA.

This clone has a single count. In the original processing: Reference gene primer amplification gave nucleated cell count estimates. TCRdb's copy holds only in-frame clones and misses some; the assay was immunoSEQ multiplex PCR. The D gene and trimming were derived from the DNA, and the V and J assignments and clone size from that table. Altogether 200,000 to 250,000 clones are present, roughly four fifths being singletons, with the ten largest covering 4%. The V and J ends lost 1 base and 10 bases respectively, with 11 bases between them. CDR3 length: 14 amino acids. Germline values: CDR1 SEHNR, CDR2 FQNEAQ (reference sequence).

The specimen sequenced was peripheral blood. V is TRBV7-9 and J is TRBJ1-6; D is unresolved. The source of this sequence is a middle-aged man with acute or convalescent COVID-19. The CDR3 region has the DNA TGTGCCAGCAGCTTAGGAACAGAGCGGTCACCCCTCCACTTT. Encoded protein: CASSLGTERSPLHF.